This section outlines one TCR beta chain sequence together with its context. What it recognizes is unknown. Trimming stripped 3 bases from V and 4 bases from J, with 21 bases between. The CDR3 is made up of 17 amino acids. Germline CDR1 reads MDHEN; CDR2 reads SYDVKM. An even split of each subset's genomic DNA across several immunoSEQ plates was performed. Assay: immunoSEQ multiplex PCR; the TCRdb copy retains only in-frame clones and omits some. The table includes some 700,000 clones, roughly 91% detected once. Nashville, Tennessee was home to all donors, who were Caucasian adults. The source of the sample is a study of shared clonotypes between healthy human individuals. The wider study: Plates per donor: three CD4 naive, three CD4 memory, two CD8 naive, one CD8 memory. Notes on the study in general: Only blood samples were collected, and tissue repertoires likely differ.

This sequence joins TRBV28 and TRBJ2-5; D ambiguous. The clonotype originates from a man aged 18 to 30 in good health. Some clones in this sample may be carry-over from other donors' samples. The sequencing input was memory CD8+ T cells from PBMCs. Subset of the sample: CD45RO+ cells pooled with CCR7-negative TemRA cells. CDR3 region: CASSFSPITTFTETQYF. DNA for the CDR3: TGTGCCAGCAGTTTTTCGCCGATAACAACTTTCACAGAGACCCAGTACTTC.